This T cell receptor beta chain was documented in a study of PD-L1 blockade in urothelial cancer. About the research overall: Specimens of blood held a median count of approximately 150,000 T cells.

The method was immunoSEQ multiplex PCR; TCRdb's version includes in-frame clones alone and lacks a portion of them. The sample contains 130,000 or so clones, about four fifths of which appear only once. Time point: pretreatment peripheral blood. Urothelial carcinoma, locally advanced or metastatic, affected the patients. The CDR3 contains 13 residues. V was cut by 7 bases and J by 1 base, with 8 bases left in between. Germline-derived CDR1 and CDR2 are MNHEY and SVGAGI. This sequence originates from a man aged 50-59 years with urothelial cancer. The sample in question was PBMCs, obtained around atezolizumab (anti-PD-L1) treatment. This sequence joins TRBV6-5 and TRBJ1-3; D unresolved. For the CDR3, the DNA is TGTGCCAGCACCCCGGGATCTGGAAACACCATATATTTT. This codes for CASTPGSGNTIYF.